This TCR beta chain derives from a study of cytomegalovirus exposure and HLA in healthy donors. Findings and caveats of the study: Looking again later, the authors saw that most CMV-associated TCR beta chains seemed HLA-restricted.

This CDR3 is 14 amino acids long. Germline-derived CDR1 and CDR2 are MNHEY and SVGAGI. The J segment lost 5 bases and the V segment lost 2 bases, leaving 3 bases of the junction unmatched. Researchers ran the PCR with 60 Vbeta and 13 Jbeta primers. Produced via immunoSEQ multiplex PCR; TCRdb's table is partial and in-frame only. The table shows roughly 95,000 clones, with less than 85% occurring only once. As concerns this clone: Its antigen remains unknown.

The chain couples TRBV6-5 to TRBJ1-1, with TRBD1 matching over 9 bases. Sample: PBMCs. The sequence was collected from a man aged 25 to 45 in good health and CMV-seropositive. CDR3 DNA sequence: TGTGCCAGCAGTTACCGCGGACAGGGGACTGAAGCTTTCTTT. Protein product: CASSYRGQGTEAFF.